The entry below gives a single TCR beta chain sequence along with its context. Unique molecular identifiers were present on the cDNA, which also gained a universal primer site by template switching. Using its own MiXCR run on the 5' RACE reads, TCRdb lists one record per CDR3 protein. The table lists roughly 220,000 distinct CDR3 sequences, 5% to 7% of them singletons. This sample is part of a study of identical twins. CDR3 length equals 20 residues. Germline CDR1 and CDR2: SGHAT and FQDESV (reference sequence). Unmatched junction bases numbered 15, after V lost 0 bases and J lost 2 bases. These data also formed part of another study, on T cells expressing NK-cell markers. Per that paper: Seven HCMV-seropositive donors and one seronegative donor made up the eight sequenced donors. Sorting was limited to alpha-beta TCR-expressing T cells with an anti-gamma-delta TCR antibody in several experiments.

Material: CD8+ T cells sorted from blood. This rearrangement joins TRBV11-1 to TRBJ2-7; TRBD2 matches 11 bases. The sequence was collected from a woman under 30 in good health. The DNA of the CDR3 is TGTGCCAGCAGCTTAGCACGAGGGGGGACTAGCGGTATTTATACCTACGAGCAGTACTTC. Its protein product is CASSLARGGTSGIYTYEQYF.